This paragraph covers one T cell receptor beta chain sequence. Its antigen is unidentified. The TCR library protocol attached unique molecular identifiers to the individual cDNA molecules. TCRdb itself ran the 5' RACE reads through MiXCR, one entry per CDR3 protein. There are 75,000 to 100,000 distinct CDR3 sequences in the sample; over 13% occur only once, and roughly 7% lies in the top ten. The sample is drawn from a study of early T cells in non-severe SARS-CoV-2 infection. CDR3 size: 15 residues. CDR1 is SNHLY and CDR2 is FYNNEI in the germline V gene. With 3 bases clipped from V and 2 bases from J, the junction kept 6 bases outside the gene matches. Study outcomes and limitations: Comparison of clonotypes with VDJdb favored anti-spike CD8 responses while missing private and CD4 specificities.

The receptor was isolated from an adult who was a healthcare worker with PCR-confirmed SARS-CoV-2 infection or an uninfected control (not recorded which). Sequenced sample: whole blood. V and J are TRBV2 and TRBJ2-7; 8 positions agree with TRBD2. CDR3 sequence (DNA): TGTGCCAGCAGTGATGCGGGAGGAAGAACCTACGAGCAGTACTTC. Its translation is CASSDAGGRTYEQYF. The whole variable domain, filled in from reference TRBV2 and TRBJ2-7, reads EPEVTQTPSHQVTQMGQEVILRCVPISNHLYFYWYRQILGQKVEFLVSFYNNEISEKSEIFDDQFSVERPDGSNFTLKIRSTKLEDSAMYFCASSDAGGRTYEQYFGPGTRLTVT.